The 4 T cell receptor beta chains given below trace back to one sample, sequenced in a study of glioma-infiltrating T cells. TCR alpha and beta CDR3 regions were amplified from RNA using iRepertoire nested multiplex PCR. TCRdb called the multiplex PCR reads again in MiXCR, with one record for every CDR3 protein. The data hold about 190,000 distinct CDR3 sequences, with over 30% observed a single time. Sequencing used glioma tissue, nonneoplastic brain tissue, or PBMCs (not recorded which). The receptors here all came from a human donor with low-grade glioma or glioblastoma, undergoing nonglioma brain surgery, or in good health (not recorded which).

This clonotype has ten or more counts. The J gene is TRBJ2-1, the V gene TRBV3-1; D is ambiguous. The germline V gene encodes CDR1 LGHDT and CDR2 YNNKEL (reference sequence). CDR3 length: 12 residues. The V end lost 1 base, the J end lost 5 bases, and 3 bases lay between the germline ends. Here the CDR3 reads CASSQANNEQFF. CDR3 nucleotides: TGTGCCAGCAGCCAAGCCAACAATGAGCAGTTCTTC.

The chain recombines TRBV29-1 with TRBJ2-7; maybe TRBD1 (6 bases). CDR1 and CDR2 from the germline V gene are SQVTM and ANQGSEA. This CDR3 spans 13 amino acids. V was cut by 6 bases and J by 6 bases, with 18 bases left in between. As DNA, the CDR3 is TGCAGCGTAGATGTAACAGGGTGGAGCGAGCAGTACTTC. Translating it yields CSVDVTGWSEQYF.

At least ten counts were recorded for this clonotype. The chain employs TRBV20-1 and TRBJ2-7; 10 bases are a match to TRBD2. The CDR3 extends over 14 amino acids. The ends lost 0 bases at V and 7 bases at J; junction bases unmatched: 6. CDR1 and CDR2 (germline): DFQATT, SNEGSKA (reference sequence). This CDR3 reads CSAREPSGSGEQYF. In DNA form, the CDR3 reads TGCAGTGCTAGAGAGCCTAGCGGGAGTGGAGAGCAGTACTTC.

This clonotype was seen ten or more times. The V gene is TRBV20-1, the J gene TRBJ2-6; 7 bases agree with TRBD1. The CDR3 contains 18 residues. After removal of 3 bases from V and 3 bases from J, the junction contained 14 bases not matched to a gene. From germline, CDR1 is DFQATT and CDR2 SNEGSKA (reference sequence). The CDR3 reads CSASGQVGAFGGANVLTF. The DNA of the CDR3 is TGCAGTGCTAGCGGACAGGTGGGGGCCTTTGGTGGGGCCAACGTCCTGACTTTC.